The 13 T cell receptor beta chains listed next were all sequenced from one sample in a study of control samples from healthy donors and cancer patients. Sequencing used immunoSEQ multiplex PCR; TCRdb keeps in-frame clones, though not all of them. The table lists more than 100,000 clones, approximately 89% of them singletons, with 6.5% to 9.5% in the top ten. Specimen: PBMCs. These receptors originate from a man aged 50 to 59 with head and neck cancer.

This CDR3 is CASSINTGQGAHGYTF. As DNA, the CDR3 is TGTGCCAGCAGCATCAACACCGGACAGGGGGCGCATGGCTACACCTTC. This sequence joins TRBV13 and TRBJ1-2; TRBD1 matches at 11 bases. After removal of 5 bases from V and 6 bases from J, the junction contained 11 bases not matched to a gene. Germline V gene data show CDR1 as PRHDT and CDR2 as FYEKMQ (reference sequence). The CDR3 is 16 amino acids.

The chain recombines TRBV10-2 with TRBJ1-5; possible D gene TRBD1, 5 bases. Trimming removed 0 bases at V and 1 base at J, with 7 bases between. The germline V gene has CDR1 WSHSY and CDR2 SAAADI. This CDR3 spans 15 amino acids. Here the CDR3 DNA reads TGCGCCAGCAGTGAGTCAGGGGCGAGCAATCAGCCCCAGCATTTT. It specifies CASSESGASNQPQHF.

The chain links TRBV5-1 to TRBJ1-4; D might be TRBD1 (5 bases). Germline V gene data show CDR1 as SGHRS and CDR2 as YFSETQ. The length of the CDR3 is 14 residues. V lost 0 bases to trimming and J lost 6 bases, with 9 bases between them. Here the CDR3 DNA reads TGCGCCAGCAGCTTGGGGGGCCTTTATGAAAAACTGTTTTTT. Translating gives CASSLGGLYEKLFF.

The chain combines TRBV20-1 with TRBJ2-1; tentative D call: TRBD2 (5 bases). Per the germline V gene, CDR1 is DFQATT and CDR2 is SNEGSKA (reference sequence). The CDR3 runs to 11 residues. V lost 4 bases and J lost 9, with 10 bases in between. For the CDR3, the DNA is TGCAGTGCTAACCGGGAAGTTGAGCAGTTCTTC. This sequence encodes CSANREVEQFF.

The chain couples TRBV19 to TRBJ2-1; the D gene is possibly TRBD1 (6 bases). Trimming removed 4 bases from V and 3 bases from J, with 10 bases in between. CDR1 and CDR2 from the germline V gene are LNHDA and SQIVND (reference sequence). The CDR3 length is 14 residues. CDR3 bases: TGTGCCAGTAGTAGGGGACAAAACTACAATGAGCAGTTCTTC. Protein product: CASSRGQNYNEQFF.

This clone was observed a handful of times. V gene TRBV29-1 combines with J gene TRBJ2-1, with TRBD2 identical over 11 bases. The CDR3 runs 14 residues. Trimming cost V 4 bases and J 5 bases; bases outside gene matches: 4. Germline CDR1 SQVTM, CDR2 ANQGSEA. Here the CDR3 DNA reads TGCAGCGTTGTGACTAGCGGGGTAGACAATGAGCAGTTCTTC. Its protein product is CSVVTSGVDNEQFF.

This clone is a singleton in its sample. V gene TRBV13 combines with J gene TRBJ2-1; TRBD1 matches at 9 bases. J was trimmed by 10 bases and V by 3 bases; bases with no gene match: 13. Germline CDR1 is PRHDT and CDR2 is FYEKMQ (reference sequence). CDR3 length: 16 amino acids. This CDR3 reads CASSFPPGQGPEEQFF. The CDR3, as DNA: TGTGCCAGCAGCTTCCCCCCGGGACAGGGCCCAGAGGAGCAGTTCTTC.

This chain uses TRBV6-5 with TRBJ1-6, with TRBD1 matching over 10 bases. Germline V gene sequence: CDR1 MNHEY, CDR2 SVGAGI. V shed 2 bases and J 6 bases; nucleotides not matched to a gene: 1. CDR3 size: 15 residues. The CDR3 region is CASSYRDRGNSPLHF. CDR3 bases: TGTGCCAGCAGTTACCGGGACAGGGGTAATTCACCCCTCCACTTT.

The rearrangement joins TRBV10-3 to TRBJ1-6; possibly TRBD1 for D (5 bases). Looked up from germline, CDR1 is ENHRY and CDR2 is SYGVKD. V was cut by 6 bases and J by 9 bases, with 12 bases left in between. The CDR3 covers 13 residues. The CDR3, as DNA: TGTGCCATCAGGCCCAGGGATGGTTCACCCCTCCACTTT. This codes for CAIRPRDGSPLHF.

The CDR3 loop reads CAMPSGREGYTF. CDR3 DNA sequence: TGTGCCATGCCCTCGGGCAGGGAAGGCTACACCTTC. The gene calls are TRBV7-9 and TRBJ1-2, with D perhaps matching TRBD1 (5 bases). Germline V gene lookup returns CDR1 SEHNR and CDR2 FQNEAQ (reference sequence). This CDR3 spans 12 amino acids. V was cut by 10 bases and J by 8 bases, with 17 bases left in between.

The chain employs TRBV6-6 and TRBJ2-5, with D possibly TRBD1 on 6 matching bases. The germline gives CDR1 MNHNY, CDR2 SVGAGI (reference sequence). V lost 5 bases and J 1 base, leaving 11 bases between the germline ends. The CDR3 contains 14 residues. The CDR3: CASSRTTGQETQYF. Here the CDR3 DNA reads TGTGCCAGCAGTCGAACGACAGGCCAAGAGACCCAGTACTTC.

The chain carries TRBV5-4 and TRBJ2-1; maybe TRBD2 (6 bases). Trimming took 0 bases from V and 9 from J, leaving 10 bases between them. The CDR3 runs to 13 residues. Germline V gene lookup returns CDR1 SGHNT and CDR2 YYREEE (reference sequence). The CDR3 DNA reads TGTGCCAGCAGCTTGGATGGAGCGGGTGAGCAGTTCTTC. Protein sequence: CASSLDGAGEQFF. The full variable domain, rest sourced from reference TRBV5-4 and TRBJ2-1, is ETGVTQSPTHLIKTRGQQVTLRCSSQSGHNTVSWYQQALGQGPQFIFQYYREEENGRGNFPPRFSGLQFPNYSSELNVNALELDDSALYLCASSLDGAGEQFFGPGTRLTVL.

The V call is TRBV6-5, the J call TRBJ1-6, with 7 bases aligning to TRBD1. Per germline, CDR1 MNHEY and CDR2 SVGAGI. The CDR3 runs to 15 residues. With V trimmed by 8 bases and J by 4 bases, 8 bases remained unmatched. CDR3 loop: CASARLTGYNSPLHF. The CDR3 nucleotides are TGTGCCAGCGCTAGACTGACAGGGTATAATTCACCCCTCCACTTT.